The rows below give T cell receptor beta chains drawn from one sample of a study of Ad26.COV2.S vaccination and SARS-CoV-2 variants. Here immunoSEQ multiplex PCR was the method, and the copy in TCRdb shows in-frame clones only, minus some. Of about 680,000 clones in the sample, more than 70% were seen once. The material was peripheral blood, obtained in a trial of Ad26.COV2.S vaccine versus placebo. The source is a person aged 18 to 59 who received the Ad26.COV2.S COVID-19 vaccine or a placebo. Both conserved end residues are part of each CDR3.

j_call: TRBJ2-3; v_call: TRBV11-2; cdr3_aa: CASRRDFPDTQYF
j_call: TRBJ1-3; v_call: TRBV2; cdr3_aa: CASRTTGAGNTIYF
j_call: TRBJ2-3; v_call: TRBV27; cdr3_aa: CASSLGDTQYF
j_call: TRBJ2-7; v_call: TRBV9; cdr3_aa: CASSVDGTGNFYEQYF
j_call: TRBJ2-1; v_call: TRBV24-1; cdr3_aa: CATRASGEGEQFF
j_call: TRBJ2-1; v_call: TRBV7-2; cdr3_aa: CASSPYSGGFNEQFF
j_call: TRBJ1-1; v_call: TRBV19; cdr3_aa: CASSITASNTEAFF
j_call: TRBJ1-5; v_call: TRBV30; cdr3_aa: CAWSVDRVGQPQHF
j_call: TRBJ2-3; v_call: TRBV12-3/TRBV12-4; cdr3_aa: CATTWEGTQYF
j_call: TRBJ1-5; v_call: TRBV6-5; cdr3_aa: CASTVGGEGSQPQHF
j_call: TRBJ1-1; v_call: TRBV4-3; cdr3_aa: CASSQDLLGRAFF
j_call: TRBJ1-5; v_call: TRBV10-3; cdr3_aa: CAISQGGQPQHF
j_call: TRBJ2-1; v_call: TRBV9; cdr3_aa: CASSGLAGVRYNEQFF
j_call: TRBJ2-2; v_call: TRBV19; cdr3_aa: CASTGGRTGELFF
j_call: TRBJ2-7; v_call: TRBV7-9; cdr3_aa: CASSLGGHLAYEQYF
j_call: TRBJ2-7; v_call: TRBV24-1; cdr3_aa: CATSDPGQGHEQYF
j_call: TRBJ2-5; v_call: TRBV5-4; cdr3_aa: CASSPVGRQETQYF
j_call: TRBJ2-3; v_call: TRBV5-1; cdr3_aa: CASSQDSGGAQYF
j_call: TRBJ2-5; v_call: TRBV3-1/TRBV3-2; cdr3_aa: CASSQEGGETQYF
j_call: TRBJ2-7; v_call: TRBV10-3; cdr3_aa: CAITQGTSYEQYF
j_call: TRBJ2-3; v_call: TRBV5-1; cdr3_aa: CASSSGQNPTTDTQYF
j_call: TRBJ1-5; v_call: TRBV6-2/TRBV6-3; cdr3_aa: CASSYSGTDQPQHF
j_call: TRBJ2-1; v_call: TRBV18; cdr3_aa: CASSPYMYNEQFF
j_call: TRBJ1-4; v_call: TRBV5-1; cdr3_aa: CASRLGPSATNEKLFF
j_call: TRBJ1-1; v_call: TRBV5-4; cdr3_aa: CASSFGTGARNTEAFF
j_call: TRBJ1-1; v_call: TRBV7-2; cdr3_aa: CASSLDRNTEAFF
j_call: TRBJ1-1; v_call: TRBV4-1; cdr3_aa: CASSLRGRGAEAFF